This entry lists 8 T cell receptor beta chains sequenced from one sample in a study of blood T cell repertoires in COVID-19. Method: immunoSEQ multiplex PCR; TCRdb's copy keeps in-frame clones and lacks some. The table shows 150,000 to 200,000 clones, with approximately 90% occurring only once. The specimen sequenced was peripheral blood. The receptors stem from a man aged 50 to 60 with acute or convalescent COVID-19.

Here the CDR3 reads CASSSGTGGTLYQPQHF. The CDR3 DNA is TGTGCCAGTAGTAGCGGGACAGGGGGAACTCTTTATCAGCCCCAGCATTTT. The genes are TRBV19 and TRBJ1-5; 11 bases map to TRBD1. Germline lookup yields CDR1 LNHDA and CDR2 SQIVND (reference sequence). The CDR3 totals 17 residues. J was trimmed by 5 bases and V by 4 bases; bases with no gene match: 10.

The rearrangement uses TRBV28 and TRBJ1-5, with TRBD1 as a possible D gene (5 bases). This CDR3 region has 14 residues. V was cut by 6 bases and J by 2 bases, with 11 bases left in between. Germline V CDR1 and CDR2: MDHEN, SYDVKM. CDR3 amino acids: CASSLDSRNQPQHF. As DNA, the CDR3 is TGTGCCAGCAGCCTTGACAGCCGCAATCAGCCCCAGCATTTT.

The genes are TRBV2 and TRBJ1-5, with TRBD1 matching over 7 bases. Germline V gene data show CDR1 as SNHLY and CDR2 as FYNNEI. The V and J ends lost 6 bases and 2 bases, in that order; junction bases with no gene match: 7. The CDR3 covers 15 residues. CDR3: CASRKQGMGNQPQHF. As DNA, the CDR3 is TGTGCCAGCAGAAAACAGGGGATGGGCAATCAGCCCCAGCATTTT.

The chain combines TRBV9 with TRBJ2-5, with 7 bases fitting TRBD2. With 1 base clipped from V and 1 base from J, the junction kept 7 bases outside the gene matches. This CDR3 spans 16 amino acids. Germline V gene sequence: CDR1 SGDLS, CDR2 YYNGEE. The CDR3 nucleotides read TGTGCCAGCAGCGTATCTGGGGGGGGGTTCCAAGAGACCCAGTACTTC. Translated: CASSVSGGGFQETQYF.

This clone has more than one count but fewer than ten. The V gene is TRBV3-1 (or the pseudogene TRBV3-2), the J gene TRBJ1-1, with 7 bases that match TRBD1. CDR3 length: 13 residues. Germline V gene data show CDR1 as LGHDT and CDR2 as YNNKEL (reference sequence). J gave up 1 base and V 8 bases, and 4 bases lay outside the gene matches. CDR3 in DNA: TGTGCCAGCGGTTCAGGGGGGAACACTGAAGCTTTCTTT. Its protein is CASGSGGNTEAFF.

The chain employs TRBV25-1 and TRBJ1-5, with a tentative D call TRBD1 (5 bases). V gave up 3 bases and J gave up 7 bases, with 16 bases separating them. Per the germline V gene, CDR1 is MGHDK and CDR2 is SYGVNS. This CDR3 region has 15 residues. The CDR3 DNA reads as TGTGCCAGCAGTGAGAAGCTTCCAGGGTTGCAGCCCCAGCATTTT. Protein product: CASSEKLPGLQPQHF.

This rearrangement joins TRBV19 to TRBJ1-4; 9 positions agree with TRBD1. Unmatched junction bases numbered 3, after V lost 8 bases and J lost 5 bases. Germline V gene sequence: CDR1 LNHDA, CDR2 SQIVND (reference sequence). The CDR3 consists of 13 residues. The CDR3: CASADRGNEKLFF. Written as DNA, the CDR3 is TGTGCCAGTGCCGACAGGGGGAATGAAAAACTGTTTTTT.

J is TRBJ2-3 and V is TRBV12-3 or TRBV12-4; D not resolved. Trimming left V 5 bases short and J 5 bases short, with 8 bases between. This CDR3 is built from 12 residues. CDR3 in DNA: TGTGCCAGCAGTCTACTTGGAGATACGCAGTATTTT. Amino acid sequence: CASSLLGDTQYF.